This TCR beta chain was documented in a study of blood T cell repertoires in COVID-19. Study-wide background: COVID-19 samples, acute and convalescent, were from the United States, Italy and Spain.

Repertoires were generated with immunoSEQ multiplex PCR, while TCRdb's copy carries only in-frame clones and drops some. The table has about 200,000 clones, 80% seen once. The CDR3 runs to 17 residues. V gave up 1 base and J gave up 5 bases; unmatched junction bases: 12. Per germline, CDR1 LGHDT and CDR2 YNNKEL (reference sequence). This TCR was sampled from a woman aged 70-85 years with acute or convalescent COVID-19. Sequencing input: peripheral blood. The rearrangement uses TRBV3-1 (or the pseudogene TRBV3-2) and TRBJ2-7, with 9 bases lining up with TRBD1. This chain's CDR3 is CASSQALPGQGYDEQYF. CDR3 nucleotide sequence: TGTGCCAGCAGCCAAGCCCTACCGGGACAGGGATATGACGAGCAGTACTTC.